This T cell receptor (beta chain) appears in the sequencing data of a study of cytomegalovirus exposure and HLA in healthy donors. Unrecorded immune exposures were likely, despite nominal health at sampling. With 0 bases clipped from V and 4 bases from J, the junction kept 6 bases outside the gene matches. This CDR3 comprises 15 residues. Germline CDR1 reads LGHNA; CDR2 reads YSLEER. 13 Jbeta primers and 60 Vbeta primers were used for the PCR. The repertoire was sequenced with immunoSEQ multiplex PCR; TCRdb's copy has only in-frame clones and lacks some. The top ten clones hold around 3.1% of a sample with about 160,000 clones, 65% to 80% of them seen once.

Material: PBMCs. The receptor was derived from a woman between 45 and 60 years old in good health and CMV-seropositive. The V call is TRBV4-3, the J call TRBJ2-7; 7 nucleotides align to TRBD2. CDR3 in DNA: TGCGCCAGCAGCCAAGAGGCTAGCGGCCTATACGAGCAGTACTTC. As protein: CASSQEASGLYEQYF.